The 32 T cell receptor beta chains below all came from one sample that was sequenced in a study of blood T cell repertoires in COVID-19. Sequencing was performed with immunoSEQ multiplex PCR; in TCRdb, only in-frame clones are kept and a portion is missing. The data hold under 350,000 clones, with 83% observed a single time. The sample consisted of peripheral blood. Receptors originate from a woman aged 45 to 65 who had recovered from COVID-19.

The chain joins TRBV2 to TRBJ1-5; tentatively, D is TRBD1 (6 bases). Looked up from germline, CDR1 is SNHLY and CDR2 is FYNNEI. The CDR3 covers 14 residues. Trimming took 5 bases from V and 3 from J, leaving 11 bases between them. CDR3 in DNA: TGTGCCAGCAGTTCACAGGGAGACAATCAGCCCCAGCATTTT. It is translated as CASSSQGDNQPQHF.

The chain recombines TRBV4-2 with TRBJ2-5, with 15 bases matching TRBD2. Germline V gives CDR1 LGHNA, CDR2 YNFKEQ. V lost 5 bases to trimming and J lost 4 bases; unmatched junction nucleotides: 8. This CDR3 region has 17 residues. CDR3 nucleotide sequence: TGTGCCAGCAGCTGGGGACTAGCGGGGGGCGAGGGAGAGACCCAGTACTTC. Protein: CASSWGLAGGEGETQYF.

CDR3 DNA sequence: TGTGCCAGCAGCAAGGGACAGGGGGCGCGGGATGAGCAGTTCTTC. Translation: CASSKGQGARDEQFF. The chain uses TRBV11-1 and TRBJ2-1, with 12 positions matching TRBD1. Germline assignment: CDR1 SGHAT and CDR2 FQDESV (reference sequence). The CDR3 has 15 amino acids. V lost 5 bases to trimming and J lost 8 bases; unmatched junction nucleotides: 7.

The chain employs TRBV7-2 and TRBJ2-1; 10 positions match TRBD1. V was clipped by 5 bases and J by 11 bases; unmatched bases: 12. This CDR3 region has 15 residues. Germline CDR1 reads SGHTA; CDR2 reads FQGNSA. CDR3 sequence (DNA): TGTGCCAGCAGCGACGGACAGGGGGTCCCTTCCAAGCAGTTCTTC. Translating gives CASSDGQGVPSKQFF.

The CDR3: CASSTRNTEAFF. DNA of the CDR3: TGTGCCAGCAGTACAAGGAACACTGAAGCTTTCTTT. The chain links TRBV2 to TRBJ1-1; D is unresolved. The germline CDR1 and CDR2 sequences are SNHLY and FYNNEI. The CDR3 is made up of 12 amino acids. Between the trimmed V and J ends, which lost 5 bases and 1 base, there was a span of 5 bases.

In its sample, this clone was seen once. As DNA, the CDR3 is TGTGCCAGCTCACCGCCGACAGGAAACACTGAAGCTTTCTTT. This translates into CASSPPTGNTEAFF. V usage is TRBV18 and J usage is TRBJ1-1; a possible D gene is TRBD1 (6 bases). Germline V gene sequence: CDR1 KGHSH, CDR2 LQKENI. There are 14 residues in the CDR3. Trimming pared 3 bases from V and 2 bases from J, leaving 10 bases between.

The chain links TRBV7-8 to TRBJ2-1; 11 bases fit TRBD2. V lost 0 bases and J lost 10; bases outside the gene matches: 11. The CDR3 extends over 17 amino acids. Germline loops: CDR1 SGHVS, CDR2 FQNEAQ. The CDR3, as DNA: TGTGCCAGCAGCTTAGCGTTTACTAGCGGGAGTGTATTGGAGCAGTTCTTC. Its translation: CASSLAFTSGSVLEQFF.

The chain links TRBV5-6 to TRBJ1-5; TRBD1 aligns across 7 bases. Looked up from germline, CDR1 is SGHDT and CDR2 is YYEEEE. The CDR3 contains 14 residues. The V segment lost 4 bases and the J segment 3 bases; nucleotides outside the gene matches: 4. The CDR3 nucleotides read TGTGCCAGCAGCCCCGGACAGGACAATCAGCCCCAGCATTTT. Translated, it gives CASSPGQDNQPQHF.

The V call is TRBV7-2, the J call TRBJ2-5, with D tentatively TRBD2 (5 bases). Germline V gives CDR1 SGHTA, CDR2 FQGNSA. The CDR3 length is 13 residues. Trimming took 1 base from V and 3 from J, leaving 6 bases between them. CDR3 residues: CASSLERKETQYF. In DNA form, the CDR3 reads TGTGCCAGCAGCTTAGAGCGGAAAGAGACCCAGTACTTC.

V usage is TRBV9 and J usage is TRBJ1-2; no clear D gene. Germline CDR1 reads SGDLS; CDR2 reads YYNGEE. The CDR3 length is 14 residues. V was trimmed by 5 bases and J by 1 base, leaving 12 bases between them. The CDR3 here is CASSLSGVNYGYTF. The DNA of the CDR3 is TGTGCCAGCAGTTTATCCGGGGTTAACTATGGCTACACCTTC.

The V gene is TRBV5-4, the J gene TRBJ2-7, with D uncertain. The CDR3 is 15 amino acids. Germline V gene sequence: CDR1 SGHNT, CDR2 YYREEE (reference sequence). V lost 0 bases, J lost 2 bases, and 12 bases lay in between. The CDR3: CASSLGGSAAYEQYF. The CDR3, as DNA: TGTGCCAGCAGCTTGGGTGGCAGCGCGGCCTACGAGCAGTACTTC.

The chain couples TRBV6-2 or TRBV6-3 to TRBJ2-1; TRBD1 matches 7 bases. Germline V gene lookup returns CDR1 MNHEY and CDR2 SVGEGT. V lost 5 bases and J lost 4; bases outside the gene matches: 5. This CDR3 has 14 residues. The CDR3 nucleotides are TGTGCCAGCAGTAGGGACAGAAGATACAATGAGCAGTTCTTC. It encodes CASSRDRRYNEQFF.

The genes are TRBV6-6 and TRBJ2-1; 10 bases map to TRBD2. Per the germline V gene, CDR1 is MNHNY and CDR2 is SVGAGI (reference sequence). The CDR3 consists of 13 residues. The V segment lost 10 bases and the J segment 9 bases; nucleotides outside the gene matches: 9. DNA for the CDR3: TGTGCCACCTGGACTAGCGGTCTTTTTGAGCAGTTCTTC. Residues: CATWTSGLFEQFF.

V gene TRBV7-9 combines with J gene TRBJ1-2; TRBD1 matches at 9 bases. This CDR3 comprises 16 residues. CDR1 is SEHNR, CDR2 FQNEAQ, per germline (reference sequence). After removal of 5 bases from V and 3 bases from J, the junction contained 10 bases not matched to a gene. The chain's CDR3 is CASSPNRTGVYYGYTF. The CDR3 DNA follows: TGTGCCAGCAGCCCGAATCGGACAGGGGTATACTATGGCTACACCTTC. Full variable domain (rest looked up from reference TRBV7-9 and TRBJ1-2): DTGVSQNPRHKITKRGQNVTFRCDPISEHNRLYWYRQTLGQGPEFLTYFQNEAQLEKSRLLSDRFSAERPKGSFSTLEIQRTEQGDSAMYLCASSPNRTGVYYGYTFGSGTRLTVV.

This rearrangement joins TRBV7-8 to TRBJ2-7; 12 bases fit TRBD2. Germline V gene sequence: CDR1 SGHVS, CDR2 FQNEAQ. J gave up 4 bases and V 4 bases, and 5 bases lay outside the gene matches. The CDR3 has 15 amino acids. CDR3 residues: CASSSRTSGIYEQYF. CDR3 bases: TGTGCCAGCAGCTCTAGGACTAGCGGGATTTACGAGCAGTACTTC.

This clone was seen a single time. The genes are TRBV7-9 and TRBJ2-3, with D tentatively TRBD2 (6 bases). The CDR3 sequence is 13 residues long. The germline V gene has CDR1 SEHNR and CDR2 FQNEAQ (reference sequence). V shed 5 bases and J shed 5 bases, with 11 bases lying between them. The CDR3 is CASSRESGDTQYF. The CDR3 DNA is TGTGCCAGCAGCCGGGAGTCGGGAGATACGCAGTATTTT.

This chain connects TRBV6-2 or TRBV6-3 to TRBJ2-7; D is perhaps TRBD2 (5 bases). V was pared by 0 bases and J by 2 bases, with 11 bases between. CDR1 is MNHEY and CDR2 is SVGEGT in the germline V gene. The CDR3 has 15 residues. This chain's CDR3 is CASSYSAGYAYEQYF. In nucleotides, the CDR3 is TGTGCCAGCAGTTACTCTGCGGGTTACGCCTACGAGCAGTACTTC.

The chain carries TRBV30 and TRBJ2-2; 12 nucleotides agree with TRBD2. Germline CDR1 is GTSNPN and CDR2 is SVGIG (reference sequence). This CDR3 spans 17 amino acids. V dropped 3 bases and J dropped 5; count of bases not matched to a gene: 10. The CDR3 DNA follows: TGTGCCTGGAGAGAGACTAGCGGGAGTCACGGAACCGGGGAGCTGTTTTTT. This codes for CAWRETSGSHGTGELFF. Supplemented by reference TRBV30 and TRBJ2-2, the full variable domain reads SQTIHQWPATLVQPVGSPLSLECTVEGTSNPNLYWYRQAAGRGLQLLFYSVGIGQISSEVPQNLSASRPQDRQFILSSKKLLLSDSGFYLCAWRETSGSHGTGELFFGEGSRLTVL.

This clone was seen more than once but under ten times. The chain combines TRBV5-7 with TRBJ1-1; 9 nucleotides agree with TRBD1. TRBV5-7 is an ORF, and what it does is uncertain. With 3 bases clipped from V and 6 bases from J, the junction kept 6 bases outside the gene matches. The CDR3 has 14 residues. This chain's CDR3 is CASSYGQGYPEAFF. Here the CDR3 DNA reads TGTGCCAGCAGCTACGGACAGGGGTACCCTGAAGCTTTCTTT.

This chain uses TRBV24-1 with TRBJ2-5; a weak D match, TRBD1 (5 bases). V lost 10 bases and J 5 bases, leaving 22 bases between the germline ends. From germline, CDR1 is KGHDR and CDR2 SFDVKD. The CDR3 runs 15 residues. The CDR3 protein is CATLQVSGSAETQYF. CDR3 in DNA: TGTGCCACACTCCAAGTGTCAGGGTCCGCCGAGACCCAGTACTTC.

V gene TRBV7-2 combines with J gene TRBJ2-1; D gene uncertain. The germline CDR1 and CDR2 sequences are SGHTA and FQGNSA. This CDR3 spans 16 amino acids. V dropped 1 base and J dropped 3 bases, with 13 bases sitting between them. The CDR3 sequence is CASSLVVDSGYNEQFF. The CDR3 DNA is TGTGCCAGCAGCTTAGTCGTTGACTCTGGCTACAATGAGCAGTTCTTC.

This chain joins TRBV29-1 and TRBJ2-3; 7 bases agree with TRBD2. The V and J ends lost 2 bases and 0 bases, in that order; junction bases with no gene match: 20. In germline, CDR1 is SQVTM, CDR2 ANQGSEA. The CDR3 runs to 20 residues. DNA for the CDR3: TGCAGCGTTGAAAAAGGGGAGGGGCCTGGAGCGCCCGCTAGCACAGATACGCAGTATTTT. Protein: CSVEKGEGPGAPASTDTQYF.

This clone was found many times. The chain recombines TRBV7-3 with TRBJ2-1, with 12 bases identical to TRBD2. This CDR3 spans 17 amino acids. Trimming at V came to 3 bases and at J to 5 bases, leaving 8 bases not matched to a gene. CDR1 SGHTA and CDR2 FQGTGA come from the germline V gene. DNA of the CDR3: TGTGCCAGCAGCTTCACCTCGGGACTAGCGGGCGACAATGAGCAGTTCTTC. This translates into CASSFTSGLAGDNEQFF.

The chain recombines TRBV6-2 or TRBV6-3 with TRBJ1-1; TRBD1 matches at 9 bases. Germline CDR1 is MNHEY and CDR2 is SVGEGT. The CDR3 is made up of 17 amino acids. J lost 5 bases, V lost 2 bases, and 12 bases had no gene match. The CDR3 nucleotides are TGTGCCAGCAGTTACGGGGACAGGGCGGTTTTGGAAACTGAAGCTTTCTTT. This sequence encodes CASSYGDRAVLETEAFF.

The CDR3 DNA sequence: TGTGCCAGCAGTTTAGCCCCGCCAGGGGGATTGGGGCAGCCCCAGCATTTT. Its translation is CASSLAPPGGLGQPQHF. V is TRBV27 and J is TRBJ1-5; TRBD1 matches 7 bases. V dropped 2 bases and J dropped 7; count of bases not matched to a gene: 14. This CDR3 is built from 17 residues. Germline V lookup: CDR1 MNHEY, CDR2 SMNVEV (reference sequence).

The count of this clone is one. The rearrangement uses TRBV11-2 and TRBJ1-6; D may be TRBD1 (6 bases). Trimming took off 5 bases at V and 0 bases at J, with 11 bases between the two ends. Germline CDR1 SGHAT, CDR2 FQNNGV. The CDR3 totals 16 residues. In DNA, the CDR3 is TGTGCCAGCAGCGGTGGACAGAACTCCTATAATTCACCCCTCCACTTT. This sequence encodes CASSGGQNSYNSPLHF.

The CDR3: CASKEFRTGGVTGELFF. The CDR3 nucleotides read TGTGCCAGCAAAGAATTTAGGACAGGGGGTGTTACCGGGGAGCTGTTTTTT. This chain connects TRBV2 to TRBJ2-2; TRBD1 matches 10 bases. Germline values: CDR1 SNHLY, CDR2 FYNNEI. This CDR3 has 17 amino acids. The V gene end was trimmed by 7 bases and the J gene end by 5 bases; junction bases not matched to a gene: 13.

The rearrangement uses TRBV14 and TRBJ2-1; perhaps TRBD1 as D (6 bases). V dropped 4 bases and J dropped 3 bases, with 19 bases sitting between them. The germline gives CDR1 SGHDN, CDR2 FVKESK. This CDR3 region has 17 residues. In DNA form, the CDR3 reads TGTGCCAGCAGCCCTCCTACAGGGCTAGTCAGCTACAATGAGCAGTTCTTC. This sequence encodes CASSPPTGLVSYNEQFF.

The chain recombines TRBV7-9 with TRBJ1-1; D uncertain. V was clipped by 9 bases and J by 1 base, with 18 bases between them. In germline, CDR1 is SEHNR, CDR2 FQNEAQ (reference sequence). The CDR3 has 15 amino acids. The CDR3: CASGNNLRENTEAFF. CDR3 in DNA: TGTGCCAGTGGGAACAACCTCCGGGAGAACACTGAAGCTTTCTTT.

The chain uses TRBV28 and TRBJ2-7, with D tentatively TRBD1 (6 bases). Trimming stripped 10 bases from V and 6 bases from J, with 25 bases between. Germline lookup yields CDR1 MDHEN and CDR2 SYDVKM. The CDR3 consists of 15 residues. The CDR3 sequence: CATATGTSPPGEQYF. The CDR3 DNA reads TGTGCCACCGCAACAGGGACAAGCCCACCAGGCGAGCAGTACTTC.

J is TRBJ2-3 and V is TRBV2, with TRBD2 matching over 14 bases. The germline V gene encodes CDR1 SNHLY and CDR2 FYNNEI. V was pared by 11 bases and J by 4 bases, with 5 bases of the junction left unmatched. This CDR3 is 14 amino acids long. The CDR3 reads CAAGTSGGPDTQYF. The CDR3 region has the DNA TGTGCCGCTGGGACTAGCGGGGGCCCAGATACGCAGTATTTT.

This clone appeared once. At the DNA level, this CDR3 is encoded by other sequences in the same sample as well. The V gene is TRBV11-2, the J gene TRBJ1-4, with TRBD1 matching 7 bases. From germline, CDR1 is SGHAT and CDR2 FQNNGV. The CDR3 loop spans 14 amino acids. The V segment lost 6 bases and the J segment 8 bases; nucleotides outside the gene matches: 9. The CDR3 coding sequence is TGTGCCAGCAGTCGAGACAGGGTAGGAGAAAAACTGTTTTTT. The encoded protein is CASSRDRVGEKLFF.